This T cell receptor beta chain was captured by sequencing in a study of T-cell memory formation after mild COVID-19. Study-level results: A balance of CD4 and CD8 characterized clones contracting day 15 to 85, whereas later expanders leaned CD4+.

This CDR3 contains 12 residues. CDR1 is SGHTA, CDR2 FQGNSA, per germline. The V gene lost 1 base and the J gene lost 6 bases, with 4 bases spanning the gap. There are many counts of this clonotype. As yet, its antigen is unknown. TCRdb recomputed calls from the 5' RACE reads with MiXCR, one row per CDR3 protein. This table holds about 190,000 distinct CDR3 sequences, about 10% found once. The specimen was PBMCs or a T cell subset sorted from them (not recorded which). This chain links TRBV7-2 with TRBJ2-4; no firm D call. The clonotype was recovered from a man between 18 and 35 years old who had mild COVID-19 (a few samples of this study predate the infection). Cell type and time point are not known. CDR3 sequence reads: CASSLDRNIQYF. The CDR3 DNA is TGTGCCAGCAGCTTAGATCGAAACATTCAGTACTTC.